The clone carrying this T cell receptor (beta chain) has more than one count but fewer than ten. A minimum of 5 micrograms of total RNA was extracted per sample. The data were obtained in a study of blood T cells in healthy people across ages. Primed by a sample-barcoded 5' primer and a J-beta primer mix, a second PCR proceeded for 7 to 11 cycles. MiXCR was run by TCRdb on the 5' RACE reads, yielding one entry per CDR3 protein. The sample contains some 800,000 distinct CDR3 sequences, around 25% of which appear only once. This CDR3 is built from 13 residues. Trimming cost V 3 bases and J 10 bases; bases outside gene matches: 5. Germline-derived CDR1 and CDR2 are SGDLS and YYNGEE. These sequences were also reported in another study, on T cells of mothers and their children. From that paper: Each child contributed 3.1 million or so TCR beta CDR3 reads, while each mother contributed over 8.5 million.

The sequence came from a boy aged 10-17 years in good health. The chain couples TRBV9 to TRBJ1-5; 9 bases align to TRBD1. The sequencing sample was made of blood. This CDR3 reads CASSAGTGLPQHF. For the CDR3, the DNA is TGTGCCAGCAGCGCCGGGACAGGGCTACCCCAGCATTTT.